The 8 T cell receptor beta chains presented below share a single source sample, sequenced in a study of blood T cell repertoires in COVID-19. The method was immunoSEQ multiplex PCR; TCRdb's version includes in-frame clones alone and lacks a portion of them. Found here are some 60,000 clones, 81% of them singletons; the top ten hold approximately 30%. Sequencing used peripheral blood. These receptors were collected from a woman of 80 years or more with active or convalescent COVID-19.

The genes are TRBV7-2 and TRBJ1-2; D unresolved. The CDR3 has 16 amino acids. Trimming pared 0 bases from V and 5 bases from J, leaving 16 bases between. From germline, CDR1 is SGHTA and CDR2 FQGNSA. CDR3 sequence: CASSLALAGGVYGYTF. DNA for the CDR3: TGTGCCAGCAGCTTAGCGCTTGCGGGCGGGGTTTATGGCTACACCTTC. The full variable domain, its missing parts supplied by reference TRBV7-2 and TRBJ1-2, is GAGVSQSPSNKVTEKGKDVELRCDPISGHTALYWYRQSLGQGLEFLIYFQGNSAPDKSGLPSDRFSAERTGGSVSTLTIQRTQQEDSAVYLCASSLALAGGVYGYTFGSGTRLTVV.

This clone was counted a single time. CDR3 nucleotide sequence: TGCAGCGTTGCGTCCACAGGGATTGGTAATGAAAAACTGTTTTTT. Translation: CSVASTGIGNEKLFF. The chain links TRBV29-1 to TRBJ1-4; TRBD1 is a possible D gene (6 bases). This CDR3 is 15 amino acids long. CDR1 SQVTM and CDR2 ANQGSEA come from the germline V gene. With 4 bases removed from V and 4 bases from J, the gap between germline ends came to 16 bases.

The chain couples TRBV19 to TRBJ1-4, with no clear D. Germline CDR1 is LNHDA and CDR2 is SQIVND (reference sequence). The V and J ends lost 3 bases and 7 bases respectively, with 12 bases between them. The CDR3 spans 14 residues. In nucleotides, the CDR3 is TGTGCCAGTAGTATCCCCCTAGGAGGTGAAAAACTGTTTTTT. This codes for CASSIPLGGEKLFF.

DNA of the CDR3: TGTGCCAGCCGAGCCTTAGGACAAGTGGAGACCCAGTACTTC. Protein: CASRALGQVETQYF. The chain combines TRBV18 with TRBJ2-5, with D tentatively TRBD1 (5 bases). Per the germline V gene, CDR1 is KGHSH and CDR2 is LQKENI. The V end was cut by 8 bases, the J end by 5 bases, with 18 bases between. The CDR3 totals 14 residues.

The chain has TRBV6-5 and TRBJ1-3; TRBD1 matches at 7 bases. CDR3 length: 15 amino acids. Trimming cost V 5 bases and J 2 bases; bases outside gene matches: 6. Germline CDR1 is MNHEY and CDR2 is SVGAGI. CDR3 nucleotide sequence: TGTGCCAGCAGTCAACAGGGGTTAACTGGAAACACCATATATTTT. Translating gives CASSQQGLTGNTIYF.

This clone was counted once. The V call is TRBV18, the J call TRBJ2-7; TRBD2 might be the D (5 bases). Looked up from germline, CDR1 is KGHSH and CDR2 is LQKENI. The CDR3 spans 14 residues. V was pared by 6 bases and J by 6 bases, with 18 bases between. CDR3 in amino acids: CASSTDAYRGEQYF. The CDR3 coding sequence is TGTGCCAGCTCCACCGATGCATATCGGGGCGAGCAGTACTTC.

This clone has a single count. The chain has TRBV4-3 and TRBJ1-6; TRBD1 matches at 9 bases. The V and J ends lost 1 base and 6 bases, in that order; junction bases with no gene match: 13. CDR3 length: 19 amino acids. Germline CDR1 LGHNA, CDR2 YSLEER. The CDR3 coding sequence is TGCGCCAGCAGCCAAGTGCCCCTAACAGGGGGCCTAGGTAATTCACCCCTCCACTTT. This gives the protein CASSQVPLTGGLGNSPLHF.

The CDR3 DNA follows: TGTGCCAGCAGCCACAGCGGGGGGGCGGAGGAGCAGTACTTC. It encodes CASSHSGGAEEQYF. This sequence joins TRBV3-1 (or the pseudogene TRBV3-2) and TRBJ2-7; 10 bases match TRBD2. The germline V gene encodes CDR1 LGHDT and CDR2 YNNKEL (reference sequence). The J segment lost 7 bases and the V segment lost 3 bases, leaving 6 bases of the junction unmatched. The CDR3 is 14 residues long.